Listed here are 17 T cell receptor beta chains from one sample, sequenced in a study of blood T cell repertoires in COVID-19. The data were produced by immunoSEQ multiplex PCR, yet TCRdb's version contains in-frame clones alone and is incomplete. The profile shows over 25,000 clones, around 89% of them singletons. Sequenced sample: peripheral blood. All receptors derive from a man aged 55 to 70 with acute or convalescent COVID-19.

V is TRBV18 and J is TRBJ2-5, with D possibly matching TRBD1 (5 bases). Trimming took 2 bases from V and 4 from J, leaving 11 bases between them. This CDR3 comprises 14 residues. CDR1 is KGHSH and CDR2 is LQKENI in the germline V gene. The CDR3 sequence is CASSPGWGSETQYF. The CDR3 nucleotides are TGTGCCAGCTCACCAGGGTGGGGCTCAGAGACCCAGTACTTC.

The chain couples TRBV7-9 to TRBJ2-5; TRBD2 aligns across 10 bases. The germline V gene has CDR1 SEHNR and CDR2 FQNEAQ (reference sequence). V was clipped by 6 bases and J by 8 bases; unmatched bases: 6. This CDR3 has 13 amino acids. For the CDR3, the DNA is TGTGCCAGCAGAGGTTCTAGCGGGAGAACCCAGTACTTC. Its protein is CASRGSSGRTQYF.

The chain links TRBV6-6 to TRBJ2-7; 7 nucleotides align to TRBD2. Germline V gene data show CDR1 as MNHNY and CDR2 as SVGAGI (reference sequence). V trimming: 5 bases; J trimming: 2 bases; junction bases outside the gene matches: 9. The CDR3 is 15 amino acids. CDR3 DNA sequence: TGTGCCAGCAGTCGATTGGGGGGGGGACCCTACGAGCAGTACTTC. It is translated as CASSRLGGGPYEQYF.

The CDR3 region has the DNA TGTGCCAGCTCACCCAGCGGGGAAACCCAGCATCAGCCCCAGCATTTT. This translates into CASSPSGETQHQPQHF. This chain uses TRBV18 with TRBJ1-5; D is ambiguous. V lost 3 bases to trimming and J lost 5 bases, with 17 bases between them. Germline V gives CDR1 KGHSH, CDR2 LQKENI. The CDR3 consists of 16 residues.

V usage is TRBV27 and J usage is TRBJ2-7; D is ambiguous. CDR1 and CDR2 (germline): MNHEY, SMNVEV (reference sequence). Trimming stripped 2 bases from V and 0 bases from J, with 8 bases between. This CDR3 spans 14 amino acids. The CDR3 DNA sequence: TGTGCCAGCAGTTTAAGGCCTAGCTCCTACGAGCAGTACTTC. Amino acids: CASSLRPSSYEQYF.

For the CDR3, the DNA is TGCGCCAGCAGCCCAGACTTGAACACCGGGGAGCTGTTTTTT. This translates into CASSPDLNTGELFF. The chain carries TRBV5-1 and TRBJ2-2; D call uncertain. The CDR3 is 14 residues long. Deletions cut 4 bases from V and 1 base from J, with 8 bases between. Germline lookup yields CDR1 SGHRS and CDR2 YFSETQ.

The chain carries TRBV27 and TRBJ2-7; 11 nucleotides line up with TRBD2. Germline CDR1 MNHEY, CDR2 SMNVEV (reference sequence). The CDR3 is made up of 15 amino acids. Losses at the gene ends were 6 bases for V and 2 bases for J; bases not matched to a gene: 6. The CDR3: CASSFGTSGTYEQYF. The CDR3 DNA follows: TGTGCCAGCAGCTTCGGGACTAGCGGAACCTACGAGCAGTACTTC.

The chain employs TRBV6-5 and TRBJ2-7; a possible D gene is TRBD1 (5 bases). The CDR3 is made up of 13 amino acids. Between the trimmed V and J ends, which lost 10 bases and 2 bases, there was a span of 15 bases. Germline CDR1 MNHEY, CDR2 SVGAGI. The CDR3 DNA reads TGTGCCACCCGCCTAGGGGCGGCCTACGAGCAGTACTTC. Translation: CATRLGAAYEQYF.

The sample holds a few counts of this clone. J is TRBJ2-7 and V is TRBV15, with D possibly TRBD2 on 6 matching bases. Trimming removed 0 bases at V and 2 bases at J, with 11 bases between. The CDR3 loop spans 15 amino acids. Germline V gene lookup returns CDR1 LNHNV and CDR2 YYDKDF (reference sequence). This chain's CDR3 is CATSRERGNTYEQYF. The DNA for the CDR3 is TGTGCCACCAGCAGAGAGCGGGGAAATACCTACGAGCAGTACTTC. Together with reference TRBV15 and TRBJ2-7, the CDR3 gives the full variable domain: DAMVIQNPRYQVTQFGKPVTLSCSQTLNHNVMYWYQQKSSQAPKLLFHYYDKDFNNEADTPDNFQSRRPNTSFCFLDIRSPGLGDTAMYLCATSRERGNTYEQYFGPGTRLTVT.

The V and J genes are TRBV3-1 (or the pseudogene TRBV3-2) and TRBJ1-2; D is perhaps TRBD1 (5 bases). The CDR3 contains 14 residues. Deletions cut 1 base from V and 7 bases from J, with 13 bases between. Germline V gene data show CDR1 as LGHDT and CDR2 as YNNKEL (reference sequence). The DNA of the CDR3 is TGTGCCAGCAGCCAAGCTCAGGGCGGCGTTGGCTACACCTTC. Its protein product is CASSQAQGGVGYTF.

The rearrangement uses TRBV7-2 and TRBJ2-1; TRBD1 might be the D (7 bases). CDR1 is SGHTA and CDR2 is FQGNSA in the germline V gene. CDR3 length: 17 residues. V was clipped by 3 bases and J by 8 bases, with 23 bases between them. CDR3 DNA sequence: TGTGCCAGCAGCTTTAGGGGCCGAGGAGGGGGCGGCTATGAGCAGTTCTTC. Its translation: CASSFRGRGGGGYEQFF. Full variable domain (remainder filled in from reference TRBV7-2 and TRBJ2-1): GAGVSQSPSNKVTEKGKDVELRCDPISGHTALYWYRQSLGQGLEFLIYFQGNSAPDKSGLPSDRFSAERTGGSVSTLTIQRTQQEDSAVYLCASSFRGRGGGGYEQFFGPGTRLTVL.

The V and J genes are TRBV3-1 (or the pseudogene TRBV3-2) and TRBJ1-1, with D perhaps matching TRBD1 (5 bases). The V gene lost 7 bases and the J gene lost 5 bases, with 23 bases spanning the gap. Germline V CDR1 and CDR2: LGHDT, YNNKEL (reference sequence). This CDR3 contains 16 residues. The CDR3 region is CASTAFKTSGRTEAFF. The CDR3, as DNA: TGTGCCAGCACCGCCTTCAAAACTTCAGGGAGGACTGAAGCTTTCTTT.

The rearrangement links TRBV5-8 to TRBJ1-2; tentatively, D is TRBD1 (5 bases). Trimming removed 1 base at V and 6 bases at J, with 16 bases between. Germline V gene lookup returns CDR1 SGHTS and CDR2 YDEGEE. The CDR3 is made up of 15 amino acids. The CDR3 spells CASSLWGGLSDGYTF. CDR3 coding DNA: TGTGCCAGCAGCTTGTGGGGGGGTTTATCTGATGGCTACACCTTC.

The CDR3 bases are TGTGCCAGCAGTTTATATTACGACGTGGGAGGATTATACGAGCAGTACTTC. This gives the protein CASSLYYDVGGLYEQYF. The V gene is TRBV28, the J gene TRBJ2-7, with D perhaps TRBD2 (6 bases). With 1 base removed from V and 4 bases from J, the gap between germline ends came to 20 bases. The CDR3 is 17 amino acids. Germline V gene data show CDR1 as MDHEN and CDR2 as SYDVKM.

The CDR3 DNA sequence: TGCAGTGCTAGTTTACGGGGAACCAAGCAAAAATCTGAAAAACTGTTTTTT. Its protein is CSASLRGTKQKSEKLFF. J is TRBJ1-4 and V is TRBV20-1; D unclear. The CDR3 is 17 amino acids. In germline, CDR1 is DFQATT, CDR2 SNEGSKA (reference sequence). Trimming took 3 bases from V and 7 from J, leaving 24 bases between them.

The rearrangement uses TRBV7-2 and TRBJ2-5, with 8 positions matching TRBD2. V was pared by 5 bases and J by 5 bases, with 4 bases of the junction left unmatched. Germline CDR1 SGHTA, CDR2 FQGNSA. There are 13 residues in the CDR3. This CDR3 reads CASSPGGRETQYF. The CDR3, as DNA: TGTGCCAGCAGCCCGGGGGGGCGGGAGACCCAGTACTTC. Together with reference TRBV7-2 and TRBJ2-5, the CDR3 gives the full variable domain: GAGVSQSPSNKVTEKGKDVELRCDPISGHTALYWYRQSLGQGLEFLIYFQGNSAPDKSGLPSDRFSAERTGGSVSTLTIQRTQQEDSAVYLCASSPGGRETQYFGPGTRLLVL.

A single count supports this clone. The V gene is TRBV18, the J gene TRBJ1-6; D call uncertain. The CDR3 contains 15 residues. Trimming took 2 bases from V and 0 from J, leaving 5 bases between them. Germline-derived CDR1 and CDR2 are KGHSH and LQKENI. CDR3 nucleotides: TGTGCCAGCTCACCAGAGAGCTCCTATAATTCACCCCTCCACTTT. Encoded protein: CASSPESSYNSPLHF.